The following is a TCR beta chain sequence with its context. Its antigen is not known. The V gene lost 0 bases and the J gene lost 6 bases, with 13 bases spanning the gap. This CDR3 comprises 14 residues. Germline lookup yields CDR1 DFQATT and CDR2 SNEGSKA (reference sequence). The data are from a study of metastatic and nonmetastatic thyroid tumors. Across the study: Where malignant and benign thyroid patients were concerned, repertoires were compared across blood and tumor or nodule tissue.

Original data processing: Researchers built a distant-metastasis classifier for papillary thyroid cancer that drew on CDR3 differences across clinicopathological groups. TCRdb called clones again from the PCR reads with MiXCR. The V and J calls and clone size are TCRdb's, not the authors'. The sample has 7,500 to 9,500 clones; 20% to 30% are singletons. General observations from the study: Malignant tumors reportedly showed significantly higher TCR beta diversity than benign nodules in both blood and tumor.

Thyroid surgery took place with no prior treatment in any patient. The TCR was taken from a female donor with papillary thyroid cancer or a benign thyroid nodule (not recorded which). Some clones in this sample may be carry-over from other donors' samples. The source material was tumor tissue. The J gene is TRBJ2-3, the V gene TRBV20-1; TRBD2 might be the D (5 bases). In DNA form, the CDR3 reads TGCAGTGCTAGAGATCCGGTGGGAGTGGATACGCAGTATTTT. This gives the protein CSARDPVGVDTQYF.